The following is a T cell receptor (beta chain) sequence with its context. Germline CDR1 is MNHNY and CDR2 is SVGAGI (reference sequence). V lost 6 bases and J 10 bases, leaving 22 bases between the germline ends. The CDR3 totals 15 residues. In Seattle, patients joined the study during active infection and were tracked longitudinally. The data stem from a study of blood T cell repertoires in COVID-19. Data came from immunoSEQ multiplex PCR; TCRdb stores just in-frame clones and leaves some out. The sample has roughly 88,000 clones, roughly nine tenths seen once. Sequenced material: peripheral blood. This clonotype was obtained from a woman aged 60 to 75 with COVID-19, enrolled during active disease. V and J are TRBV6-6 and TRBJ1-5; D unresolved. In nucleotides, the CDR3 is TGTGCCAGCAGCCCCTCTGCAGTGGCCGCGGGACCCCAGCATTTT. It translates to CASSPSAVAAGPQHF.